A selection of T cell receptor beta chains follows, all from one sample in a study of post-analysis software for immune sequencing data. TCRdb reanalysed the PCR reads using MiXCR and keeps one entry per CDR3 protein. Of about 770,000 distinct CDR3 sequences listed, around 45% are singletons. The sample was blood. The origin of the receptors is a girl aged 10-17 years with multiple sclerosis. The CDR3 runs from the conserved cysteine through the conserved F or W. D genes are given only for firm matches. A clone size is listed for some rows: how often the clone was seen (once, few, many), or a class if it is expanded.

>.|TRBJ1-1|.|TRBV6-2/TRBV6-3
CASSYLRGTEAFF
TGTGCCAGCAGTTACCTGAGGGGCACTGAAGCTTTCTTT
>.|TRBJ1-4|.|TRBV5-1
CASSLEPSFELFF
TGCGCCAGCAGCTTGGAGCCCTCGTTTGAACTGTTTTTT
>few|TRBJ2-2|.|TRBV5-1
CASRLSGNTGELFF
TGCGCCAGCAGGCTTAGCGGGAACACCGGGGAGCTGTTTTTT
>few|TRBJ2-1|.|TRBV11-1
CASSLIQGGGFGGEQFF
TGTGCCAGCAGCCTAATACAAGGCGGCGGGTTCGGGGGAGAGCAGTTCTTC
>.|TRBJ2-1|.|TRBV29-1
CSVEGLVNEQFF
TGCAGCGTTGAAGGACTAGTCAATGAGCAGTTCTTC
>.|TRBJ2-1|.|TRBV6-5
CASSYLGDEQFF
TGTGCCAGCAGTTACCTGGGGGATGAGCAGTTCTTC
>once|TRBJ2-1|.|TRBV15
CATSRGASGTYNEQFF
TGTGCCACCAGCAGAGGGGCGAGCGGCACCTACAATGAGCAGTTCTTC
>.|TRBJ1-1|TRBD1|TRBV4-2
CASSQAGTGETEAFF
TGTGCCAGCAGCCAAGCCGGGACAGGGGAGACTGAAGCTTTCTTT
>.|TRBJ2-7|.|TRBV28
CASRPTYLTYEQYF
TGTGCCAGCAGGCCTACTTATTTAACCTACGAGCAGTACTTC
>.|TRBJ1-2|.|TRBV5-5
CASSPPSATFRYTF
TGTGCCAGCAGTCCACCTTCTGCGACGTTTCGCTACACCTTC
>.|TRBJ2-7|.|TRBV12-3/TRBV12-4
CASTNAYEQYF
TGTGCCAGCACCAACGCCTACGAGCAGTACTTC
>few|TRBJ1-2|.|TRBV3-1
CASSQVRFRGYTF
TGTGCCAGCAGCCAAGTTAGGTTTCGGGGCTACACCTTC
>.|TRBJ1-5|.|TRBV20-1
CSAQESNQPQHF
TGCAGTGCTCAGGAGAGCAATCAGCCCCAGCATTTT
>few|TRBJ2-5|.|TRBV29-1
CSVEIAQETQYF
TGCAGCGTTGAAATTGCGCAAGAGACCCAGTACTTC
>.|TRBJ2-6|TRBD1|TRBV12-3/TRBV12-4
CASSLAGGAGANVPTF
TGTGCCAGCAGTTTGGCAGGGGGCGCTGGGGCCAACGTCCCGACTTTC
>.|TRBJ1-1|.|TRBV2
CASSEREGGEAFF
TGTGCCAGCAGTGAACGGGAGGGCGGGGAAGCTTTCTTT
>.|TRBJ2-1|TRBD2|TRBV10-3
CAIRVTSRNEQFF
TGTGCCATCAGGGTGACTAGCCGCAATGAGCAGTTCTTC
>.|TRBJ2-7|TRBD2|TRBV15
CATSRGTSGSSEQYF
TGTGCCACCAGCAGGGGGACTAGCGGGAGTAGCGAGCAGTACTTC
>.|TRBJ2-5|TRBD2|TRBV6-5
CASSRTSGMETQYF
TGTGCCAGCAGTCGGACTAGCGGGATGGAGACCCAGTACTTC
>.|TRBJ2-3|.|TRBV6-6
CASSYRGFPTDTQYF
TGTGCCAGCAGTTACCGGGGGTTTCCCACAGATACGCAGTATTTT
>.|TRBJ2-5|.|TRBV7-2
CASSSGEGAQETQYF
TGTGCCAGCAGCTCCGGGGAAGGAGCTCAAGAGACCCAGTACTTC
>few|TRBJ2-7|.|TRBV29-1
CSVGGAESSYEQYF
TGCAGCGTTGGGGGGGCGGAGAGCTCCTACGAGCAGTACTTC
>.|TRBJ2-1|TRBD2|TRBV20-1
CSARPSGSSYNEQFF
TGCAGTGCTAGACCTAGCGGGAGCTCCTACAATGAGCAGTTCTTC
>few|TRBJ2-7|.|TRBV2
CASSESGGEPSYEQYF
TGTGCCAGCAGTGAATCAGGTGGGGAGCCTTCCTACGAGCAGTACTTC
>few|TRBJ2-3|.|TRBV7-9
CASSFSPPGTQYF
TGTGCCAGCAGCTTCTCTCCTCCCGGAACGCAGTATTTT
>.|TRBJ2-1|TRBD1|TRBV11-1
CASSVGTGGFSEQFF
TGTGCCAGCAGCGTCGGGACAGGGGGATTCAGTGAGCAGTTCTTC
>few|TRBJ2-7|TRBD1|TRBV12-3/TRBV12-4
CASSPAGTGFREQYF
TGTGCCAGCAGTCCCGCCGGGACAGGTTTTCGGGAGCAGTACTTC